This T cell receptor (beta chain) emerged from a study of T cells in Graves' hyperthyroidism and ophthalmopathy. Study-wide results and caveats: Also found in blood were most expanded thyroid clonotypes above 0.001. A median around 6 months before onset, the model predicted ophthalmopathy.

Amplification of TCR beta CDR3 regions used RNA as the template. Carried out on the TCR CDR3, a first-round RT-PCR used the HTBI primer set. In TCRdb, the multiplex PCR reads were re-called with MiXCR into one record per CDR3 protein. The sample carries about 300,000 distinct CDR3 sequences, more than 10% recorded once. A remark on this clonotype: Its specificity is unknown.

Patients aged 18 to 65 had newly diagnosed hyperthyroidism lasting under 2 months. Lactation, pregnancy, other autoimmune disease or uncontrolled infection led to exclusion of patients. CDR1 and CDR2 (germline): MNHEY, SVGEGT. The CDR3 contains 14 residues. The chain employs TRBV6-2 or TRBV6-3 and TRBJ2-7; D might be TRBD1 (5 bases). The sequenced material came from blood. The clonotype comes from a woman under 40 with Graves' hyperthyroidism that later progressed to Graves' ophthalmopathy. The CDR3 bases are TGTCCCCCAGCCCAGGGTGGGGTTATCTACGAGCAGTACTTC. The encoded protein is CPPAQGGVIYEQYF.